These 21 T cell receptor beta chains came from one sample sequenced in a study of T-cell reconstitution after alpha-beta-depleted transplantation in children. The authors prepared the TCRbeta library with unique molecular identifiers. TCRdb redid the calling of the PCR reads with MiXCR, one entry per CDR3 protein. The sample yields approximately 240,000 distinct CDR3 sequences, 9.7% seen once. The specimen comprised PBMCs from the stem cell graft donor, sampled from the stem cell graft. The receptors were sampled from a human donor who donated a stem cell graft to a child with SCID.

The chain combines TRBV5-1 with TRBJ1-4; weak D call: TRBD1 (5 bases). CDR3 length: 14 amino acids. Deletions cut 1 base from V and 7 bases from J, with 11 bases between. Germline CDR1 reads SGHRS; CDR2 reads YFSETQ. The chain's CDR3 is CASSLQGRGEKLFF. The CDR3 DNA is TGCGCCAGCAGCTTGCAGGGTCGGGGTGAAAAACTGTTTTTT.

Ten or more counts support this clonotype. V usage is TRBV19 and J usage is TRBJ1-5, with 9 bases matching TRBD1. V dropped 4 bases and J dropped 5; count of bases not matched to a gene: 6. CDR3 length equals 15 residues. Looked up from germline, CDR1 is LNHDA and CDR2 is SQIVND (reference sequence). The CDR3 nucleotides are TGTGCCAGTAGTAGCTCCGGGACAGGGTATCAGCCCCAGCATTTT. Translation: CASSSSGTGYQPQHF.

Ten or more counts support this clonotype. The chain employs TRBV6-5 and TRBJ1-5, with 9 bases matching TRBD1. V lost 4 bases to trimming and J lost 6 bases; unmatched junction nucleotides: 7. From germline, CDR1 is MNHEY and CDR2 SVGAGI. The CDR3 extends over 15 amino acids. CDR3 region: CASSFRGQGSQPQHF. The CDR3 nucleotides read TGTGCCAGCAGTTTTCGGGGACAGGGCAGTCAGCCCCAGCATTTT.

This clonotype was observed at least ten times. The J gene is TRBJ1-6, the V gene TRBV6-2 or TRBV6-3, with a weak D call TRBD1 (6 bases). The V gene's germline CDR1 is MNHEY and CDR2 SVGEGT. The CDR3 has 14 amino acids. V dropped 1 base and J dropped 10 bases, with 11 bases sitting between them. The CDR3 loop reads CASSYFEQGSPLHF. CDR3 bases: TGTGCCAGCAGTTACTTCGAACAGGGATCACCCCTCCACTTT.

V is TRBV11-2 and J is TRBJ1-1; 7 bases map to TRBD1. The V gene's germline CDR1 is SGHAT and CDR2 FQNNGV. The CDR3 loop spans 15 amino acids. The ends lost 8 bases at V and 1 base at J; junction bases unmatched: 10. CDR3 region: CASRPIRQGNTEAFF. DNA of the CDR3: TGTGCCAGCCGCCCGATCAGACAGGGGAACACTGAAGCTTTCTTT.

The chain links TRBV28 to TRBJ1-6; no firm D call. Germline V gene lookup returns CDR1 MDHEN and CDR2 SYDVKM. This CDR3 is 15 amino acids long. V was cut by 1 base and J by 5 bases, with 9 bases left in between. The CDR3 bases are TGTGCCAGCAGTTTATTCCAAACCCATAATTCACCCCTCCACTTT. Its translation is CASSLFQTHNSPLHF.

The gene calls are TRBV12-3 or TRBV12-4 and TRBJ1-1; D gene uncertain. This CDR3 is built from 13 residues. V was trimmed by 6 bases and J by 3 bases, leaving 11 bases between them. The DNA of the CDR3 is TGTGCCAGCAGCAAGGAGAGGTACACTGAAGCTTTCTTT. Amino acid sequence: CASSKERYTEAFF.

This clonotype was seen only a few times. The chain couples TRBV21-1 to TRBJ2-7; the table names TRBD1, a call not compared with the DNA. TRBV21-1 is an annotated pseudogene. This CDR3 contains 18 residues. The CDR3 DNA reads as TGTGCCAGCAGCAAAACCGCATCCGGGACGGGAAGCTCCTACGAGCAGTACTTC. Its protein product is CASSKTASGTGSSYEQYF.

In this sample, this clonotype turned up many times. V gene TRBV20-1 combines with J gene TRBJ2-3, with 7 nucleotides matching TRBD1. Germline V gene lookup returns CDR1 DFQATT and CDR2 SNEGSKA (reference sequence). The CDR3 runs to 14 residues. Trimming cost V 4 bases and J 1 base; bases outside gene matches: 5. CDR3 DNA sequence: TGCAGTGCTATAAGGGACAGCCGCACAGATACGCAGTATTTT. As protein: CSAIRDSRTDTQYF.

This clonotype has at least ten counts. The chain has TRBV10-3 and TRBJ2-5; D unclear. This CDR3 has 12 amino acids. V was cut by 0 bases and J by 5 bases, with 4 bases left in between. Germline CDR1 reads ENHRY; CDR2 reads SYGVKD. The CDR3 DNA reads as TGTGCCATCAGTGAGTCGGTGGAGACCCAGTACTTC. As protein: CAISESVETQYF.

This clonotype occurred many times. The chain joins TRBV5-1 to TRBJ1-2; 9 bases are a match to TRBD1. This CDR3 comprises 14 residues. V gave up 4 bases and J gave up 7 bases; unmatched junction bases: 8. CDR1 is SGHRS, CDR2 YFSETQ, per germline. This chain's CDR3 is CASSEQGAESGYTF. CDR3 DNA: TGCGCCAGCAGCGAACAGGGGGCTGAGTCTGGCTACACCTTC.

This clonotype was observed at least ten times. The chain has TRBV2 and TRBJ1-5, with a possible D match to TRBD1 (5 bases). V lost 1 base, J lost 2 bases, and 15 bases lay in between. The CDR3 extends over 17 amino acids. The germline V gene has CDR1 SNHLY and CDR2 FYNNEI. The CDR3, as DNA: TGTGCCAGCAGTGAAGGGCGGGGGTTAGACGGCAATCAGCCCCAGCATTTT. Translated, it gives CASSEGRGLDGNQPQHF. Full variable domain (rest looked up from reference TRBV2 and TRBJ1-5): EPEVTQTPSHQVTQMGQEVILRCVPISNHLYFYWYRQILGQKVEFLVSFYNNEISEKSEIFDDQFSVERPDGSNFTLKIRSTKLEDSAMYFCASSEGRGLDGNQPQHFGDGTRLSIL.

This clonotype showed up many times. This chain connects TRBV2 to TRBJ2-1, with 9 bases that match TRBD1. The germline V gene encodes CDR1 SNHLY and CDR2 FYNNEI. J was trimmed by 4 bases and V by 6 bases; bases with no gene match: 4. The CDR3 extends over 14 amino acids. CDR3 DNA: TGTGCCAGCAGCATGGGACAGGGTTACAATGAGCAGTTCTTC. Amino acid sequence: CASSMGQGYNEQFF.

This clonotype has a count of ten or more. The chain is built from TRBV29-1 and TRBJ1-1; D not resolved. Trimming removed 5 bases at V and 4 bases at J, with 14 bases between. Germline V lookup: CDR1 SQVTM, CDR2 ANQGSEA. This CDR3 is built from 13 residues. This CDR3 reads CSVWPDSGTEAFF. In DNA, the CDR3 is TGCAGCGTTTGGCCCGACTCGGGCACTGAAGCTTTCTTT.

This clonotype occurred many times. V usage is TRBV20-1 and J usage is TRBJ2-7; D gene unclear. This CDR3 spans 13 amino acids. Germline V CDR1 and CDR2: DFQATT, SNEGSKA (reference sequence). Trimming stripped 6 bases from V and 4 bases from J, with 16 bases between. The chain's CDR3 is CSAYTQAGYEQYF. CDR3 in DNA: TGCAGTGCATACACCCAGGCTGGGTACGAGCAGTACTTC.

This clonotype was recorded at least ten times. Written as DNA, the CDR3 is TGCGCCAGCAGCTCGGGCGATGAGCAGTTCTTC. It codes for CASSSGDEQFF. This chain joins TRBV5-1 and TRBJ2-1, with D hard to call. Trimming stripped 3 bases from V and 8 bases from J, with 6 bases between. The CDR3 spans 11 residues. CDR1 and CDR2 from the germline V gene are SGHRS and YFSETQ.

This clonotype appeared many times. The chain has TRBV6-5 and TRBJ2-5, with D perhaps TRBD1 or TRBD2 (5 bases each). The CDR3 is made up of 14 amino acids. V shed 5 bases and J shed 9 bases, with 19 bases lying between them. The germline V gene has CDR1 MNHEY and CDR2 SVGAGI. The CDR3 DNA reads TGTGCCAGCAGTCTAGCCGGGACCCCGGGGTCCCAGTACTTC. Residues: CASSLAGTPGSQYF.

This clonotype was observed many times. The chain employs TRBV20-1 and TRBJ2-7, with D tentatively TRBD1 (5 bases). With 0 bases removed from V and 2 bases from J, the gap between germline ends came to 11 bases. CDR1 DFQATT and CDR2 SNEGSKA come from the germline V gene (reference sequence). This CDR3 spans 14 amino acids. The CDR3, as DNA: TGCAGTGCTAGAGAGGGGCAGGGAACCTACGAGCAGTACTTC. Residues: CSAREGQGTYEQYF.

The gene calls are TRBV12-5 and TRBJ1-1, with a possible D match to TRBD1 (5 bases). The ends were cut back, 0 bases at V and 2 bases at J, with 13 bases in the middle. The CDR3 has 16 residues. CDR1 LGHNT and CDR2 FRNRAP come from the germline V gene. The chain's CDR3 is CASGLVTGRSNTEAFF. The CDR3 coding sequence is TGTGCTAGTGGTTTGGTAACAGGTAGGTCCAACACTGAAGCTTTCTTT.

V gene TRBV5-1 combines with J gene TRBJ1-2, with a tentative D call TRBD1 (5 bases). The V and J ends lost 4 bases and 4 bases respectively, with 23 bases between them. CDR1 and CDR2 (germline): SGHRS, YFSETQ. The CDR3 extends over 17 amino acids. The CDR3 protein is CASSASPSGGEGYGYTF. CDR3 bases: TGCGCCAGCAGCGCGTCCCCGAGTGGGGGGGAAGGCTATGGCTACACCTTC. Full variable domain (remainder filled in from reference TRBV5-1 and TRBJ1-2): KAGVTQTPRYLIKTRGQQVTLSCSPISGHRSVSWYQQTPGQGLQFLFEYFSETQRNKGNFPGRFSGRQFSNSRSEMNVSTLELGDSALYLCASSASPSGGEGYGYTFGSGTRLTVV.

The chain has TRBV7-2 and TRBJ1-2; TRBD1 aligns across 11 bases. The CDR3 spans 17 residues. Looked up from germline, CDR1 is SGHTA and CDR2 is FQGNSA. V dropped 3 bases and J dropped 5; count of bases not matched to a gene: 11. CDR3 loop: CASSLGDRTGGYYGYTF. The CDR3 coding sequence is TGTGCCAGCAGCTTGGGAGATAGGACAGGGGGCTATTATGGCTACACCTTC.